Here is one TCR beta chain with its context. This same CDR3 is encoded by further DNA sequences in the sample. The germline CDR1 and CDR2 sequences are SGHRS and YFSETQ. CDR3 size: 15 residues. Trimming shortened V by 0 bases and J by 0 bases, and 10 bases separated the two germline ends. The source of the sample is a study of shared clonotypes between healthy human individuals. Method: immunoSEQ multiplex PCR; TCRdb's copy keeps in-frame clones and lacks some. Among roughly 1.4 million clones listed, about 98.5% were seen once. The receptor's source is a man younger than 45 in good health. V is TRBV5-1 and J is TRBJ2-7, with D hard to call. Input material: naive CD4+ T cells sorted from blood. This sample's subset: CD45RA+ positively selected. DNA for the CDR3: TGCGCCAGCAGCTTGGTGGCAGGTTCCTCCTACGAGCAGTACTTC. This sequence encodes CASSLVAGSSYEQYF. Combining the CDR3 with reference TRBV5-1 and TRBJ2-7 gives the whole variable domain KAGVTQTPRYLIKTRGQQVTLSCSPISGHRSVSWYQQTPGQGLQFLFEYFSETQRNKGNFPGRFSGRQFSNSRSEMNVSTLELGDSALYLCASSLVAGSSYEQYFGPGTRLTVT.